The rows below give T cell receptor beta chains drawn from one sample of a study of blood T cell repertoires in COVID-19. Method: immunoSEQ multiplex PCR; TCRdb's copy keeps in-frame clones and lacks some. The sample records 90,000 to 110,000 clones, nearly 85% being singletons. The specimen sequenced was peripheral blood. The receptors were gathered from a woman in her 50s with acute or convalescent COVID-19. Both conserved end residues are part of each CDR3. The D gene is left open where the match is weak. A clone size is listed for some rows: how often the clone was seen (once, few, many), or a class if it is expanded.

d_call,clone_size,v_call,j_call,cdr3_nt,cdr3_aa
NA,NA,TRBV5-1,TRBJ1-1,TGCGCCAGCAGCTTGATGGCAGGTGGCGGGGGGACTGAAGCTTTCTTT,CASSLMAGGGGTEAFF
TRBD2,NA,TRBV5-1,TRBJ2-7,TGCGCCAGCAGCTTGGCCAGCCTAGCGGGGGGGCAGGACGAGCAGTACTTC,CASSLASLAGGQDEQYF
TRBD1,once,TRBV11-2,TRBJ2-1,TGTGCCAGCAGCTCCTGGGGACAGGGAAGGGATGAGCAGTTCTTC,CASSSWGQGRDEQFF
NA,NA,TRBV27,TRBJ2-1,TGTGCCAGCAGTCGTTGGCAGGGGACACCCTACAATGAGCAGTTCTTC,CASSRWQGTPYNEQFF
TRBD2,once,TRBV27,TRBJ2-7,TGTGCCAGCACCCGGGGGGGCAAGTACGAGCAGTACTTC,CASTRGGKYEQYF
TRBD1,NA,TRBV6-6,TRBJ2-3,TGTGCCAGCAGCTCAGGACAGGGAACAGATACGCAGTATTTT,CASSSGQGTDTQYF
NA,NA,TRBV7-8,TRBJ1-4,TGTGCCAGCAGCACGATAACGGGATATAATGAAAAACTGTTTTTT,CASSTITGYNEKLFF
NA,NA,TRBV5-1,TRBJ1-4,TGCGCCAGCAGCTTGGGGCCGGAGGGCCTGGCCGAAAAACTGTTTTTT,CASSLGPEGLAEKLFF
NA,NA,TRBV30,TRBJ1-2,TGTGCCTGGAGTGTGCAGCGGAATGGCTACACCTTC,CAWSVQRNGYTF
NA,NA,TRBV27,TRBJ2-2,TGTGCCAGCAGTAGATCCAGGGTGGGCTTATATACCGGGGAGCTGTTTTTT,CASSRSRVGLYTGELFF
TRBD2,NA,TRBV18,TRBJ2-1,TGTGCCAGCTCACCCCCGGGACTAGCGGGGGGGGGCAATGAGCAGTTCTTC,CASSPPGLAGGGNEQFF
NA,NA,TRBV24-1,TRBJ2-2,TGTGCCACCAGCCGGACTTCGAACACCGGGGAGCTGTTTTTT,CATSRTSNTGELFF
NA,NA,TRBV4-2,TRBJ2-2,TGTGCCAGCAGCATAAGAGAAGGGAGCGTAGGCGGGGAGCTGTTTTTT,CASSIREGSVGGELFF
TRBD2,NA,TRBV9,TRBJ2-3,TGTGCCAGCAGCGTAGTTTCGGGCGGGGGGATAAATACGCAGTATTTT,CASSVVSGGGINTQYF
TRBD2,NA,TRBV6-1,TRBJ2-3,TGTGCCAGCAGTGAAGGAATAGCGGGGGTTTATACGCAGTATTTT,CASSEGIAGVYTQYF
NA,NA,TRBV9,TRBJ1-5,TGTGCCAGCAGCGCCACAGGTGCCCTCAATCAGCCCCAGCATTTT,CASSATGALNQPQHF
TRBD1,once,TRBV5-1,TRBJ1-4,TGCGCCAGCAGTCCAGGGGGCTTCCGAGAAAAACTGTTTTTT,CASSPGGFREKLFF
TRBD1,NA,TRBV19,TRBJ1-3,TGTGCCAGTAGTACAGGGGGCTCTGGAAACACCATATATTTT,CASSTGGSGNTIYF
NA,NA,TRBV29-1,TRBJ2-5,TGCAGCGTTGACTCCGGGAGCCAGACCCAGTACTTC,CSVDSGSQTQYF
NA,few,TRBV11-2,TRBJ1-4,TGTGCCAGCAGCCCCCCGGGGGTGGTTAATGAAAAACTGTTTTTT,CASSPPGVVNEKLFF
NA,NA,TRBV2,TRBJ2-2,TGTGCCAGCAGTTCCTATTTCACCGGGGAGCTGTTTTTT,CASSSYFTGELFF
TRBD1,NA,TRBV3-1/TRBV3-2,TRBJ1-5,TGTGCCAGCAGCCAGGGACAGAGGAGCAATCAGCCCCAGCATTTT,CASSQGQRSNQPQHF
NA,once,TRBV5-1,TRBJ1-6,TGCGCCAGCAGCCTCGAGTGGAATTCACCCCTCCACTTT,CASSLEWNSPLHF
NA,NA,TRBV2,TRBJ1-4,TGTGCCAGCAGTGAAGCGAACCCGGGCACACGGGGGGAAAAACTGTTTTTT,CASSEANPGTRGEKLFF
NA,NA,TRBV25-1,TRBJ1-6,TGTGCCAGCAGTGAAGGTGGGGGGGCGACTAATTCACCCCTCCACTTT,CASSEGGGATNSPLHF